This record covers a single T cell receptor (beta chain). There are 15 residues in the CDR3. V lost 6 bases, J lost 3 bases, and 21 bases lay in between. The germline gives CDR1 SQVTM, CDR2 ANQGSEA. An equimolar mix of two oligonucleotides served as the beta constant-region primer for TRBC1 and TRBC2. Nested alpha and beta constant-region primers with the SP2 primer drove four PCR rounds on ligated cDNA. TCRdb passed the UMI-ligation and nested PCR reads through MiXCR, listing each CDR3 protein once. The sample lists roughly 80,000 distinct CDR3 sequences; approximately 10% were seen once. The sample is drawn from a study of naive and memory T cell subsets.

What was sequenced was naive CD8+ T cells from blood. The sequence derives from a human donor in good health. The V and J genes are TRBV29-1 and TRBJ2-7, with TRBD2 as a possible D gene (7 bases). For the CDR3, the DNA is TGCAGCGTCCAGGGGTCTAGCGGCCCATTCTACGAGCAGTACTTC. Translation: CSVQGSSGPFYEQYF.